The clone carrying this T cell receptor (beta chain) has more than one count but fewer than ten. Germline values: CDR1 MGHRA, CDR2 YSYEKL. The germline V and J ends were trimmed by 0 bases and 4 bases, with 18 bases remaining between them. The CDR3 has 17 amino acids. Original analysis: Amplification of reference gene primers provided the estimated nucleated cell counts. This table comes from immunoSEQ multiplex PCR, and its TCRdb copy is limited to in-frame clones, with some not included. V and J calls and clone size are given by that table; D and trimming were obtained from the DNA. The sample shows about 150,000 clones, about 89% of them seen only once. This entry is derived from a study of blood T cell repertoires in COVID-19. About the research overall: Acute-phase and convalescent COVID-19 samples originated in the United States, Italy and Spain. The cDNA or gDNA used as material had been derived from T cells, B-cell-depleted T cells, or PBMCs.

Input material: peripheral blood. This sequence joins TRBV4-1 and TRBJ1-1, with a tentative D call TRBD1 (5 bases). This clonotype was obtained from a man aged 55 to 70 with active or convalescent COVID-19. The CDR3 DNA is TGCGCCAGCAGCCAAGATCTTGAAAGGGGTCGGACCACTGAAGCTTTCTTT. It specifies CASSQDLERGRTTEAFF.